The rows below give T cell receptor beta chains drawn from one sample of a study of blood T cell repertoires in COVID-19. Measured with immunoSEQ multiplex PCR; TCRdb has only the in-frame clones, and not every one. The sample shows 150,000 to 190,000 clones, more than 80% of them seen only once. Sequences were obtained from peripheral blood. Every receptor here comes from a woman in her 40s with acute or convalescent COVID-19. CDR3s include the opening cysteine and the closing phenylalanine or tryptophan. The order of the fields is D gene, clone size, J gene, V gene, CDR3 protein, CDR3 DNA. A D gene is named only where the DNA matches it firmly. Clone size appears in some rows only: once, few, many, or a class for an expanded clone.

- - TRBJ2-1 TRBV12-3/TRBV12-4 CASSLGGPEFF TGTGCCAGCAGTTTAGGGGGCCCGGAGTTCTTC
TRBD1 - TRBJ1-2 TRBV2 CASRPGTGLYGYTF TGTGCCAGCAGACCCGGGACAGGCCTTTATGGCTACACCTTC
TRBD1 - TRBJ2-1 TRBV18 CASSPGTADEQFF TGTGCCAGCTCACCAGGGACAGCGGATGAGCAGTTCTTC
- - TRBJ2-1 TRBV6-5 CASSYSGGPVDNEQFF TGTGCCAGCAGTTACTCGGGGGGGCCGGTTGACAATGAGCAGTTCTTC
- - TRBJ2-1 TRBV7-9 CASSDARTKYNEQFF TGTGCCAGCAGTGATGCCCGGACAAAGTACAATGAGCAGTTCTTC
TRBD1 few TRBJ1-1 TRBV7-3 CASSLGQGAKAEAFF TGTGCCAGCAGTCTTGGACAGGGGGCAAAAGCTGAAGCTTTCTTT
TRBD1 - TRBJ1-1 TRBV28 CASSFQQGSSGTEAFF TGTGCCAGCAGTTTCCAACAGGGGAGTTCCGGCACTGAAGCTTTCTTT
- - TRBJ1-1 TRBV25-1 CASSDPGTPNTEAFF TGTGCCAGCAGTGATCCCGGGACACCGAACACTGAAGCTTTCTTT
- - TRBJ2-7 TRBV3-1/TRBV3-2 CASSQHPQTGYEQYF TGTGCCAGCAGCCAACATCCACAAACGGGGTACGAGCAGTACTTC
TRBD2 - TRBJ2-3 TRBV27 CASRRTPRPSGGGETDTQYF TGTGCCAGCAGACGGACCCCTCGGCCTAGCGGGGGGGGCGAAACAGATACGCAGTATTTT
TRBD2 - TRBJ2-7 TRBV6-2/TRBV6-3 CASSFLAGVYKQYF TGTGCCAGCAGTTTCCTAGCGGGGGTCTACAAGCAGTACTTC
TRBD2 - TRBJ2-3 TRBV9 CASSERGGEDTQYF TGTGCCAGCAGCGAGCGGGGGGGCGAAGATACGCAGTATTTT
- - TRBJ2-1 TRBV28 CATGRGILFF TGTGCCACCGGACGGGGGATTTTGTTCTTC
- - TRBJ2-7 TRBV10-3 CAISEVGASYEQYF TGTGCCATCAGTGAGGTTGGAGCCTCCTACGAGCAGTACTTC
- - TRBJ1-2 TRBV23-1 CASSQSSVSPEYYGYTF TGCGCCAGCAGTCAATCGTCGGTCTCGCCGGAGTACTATGGCTACACCTTC
- - TRBJ2-4 TRBV20-1 CSASGGFRNIQYF TGCAGTGCTAGTGGAGGGTTCCGAAACATTCAGTACTTC
TRBD2 - TRBJ2-1 TRBV4-1 CASSEGTSQPYNEQFF TGCGCCAGCAGCGAAGGGACTAGCCAACCATACAATGAGCAGTTCTTC
TRBD1 - TRBJ2-7 TRBV2 CASSGGQGGYEQYF TGTGCCAGCAGTGGAGGACAGGGGGGATACGAGCAGTACTTC
- - TRBJ2-1 TRBV25-1 CASSEHGLQDKEQFF TGTGCCAGCAGTGAACACGGACTACAGGATAAGGAGCAGTTCTTC
TRBD2 - TRBJ2-2 TRBV19 CASSVLAGETNTGELFF TGTGCCAGTAGTGTTCTAGCGGGGGAGACGAACACCGGGGAGCTGTTTTTT
TRBD1 once TRBJ2-7 TRBV3-1/TRBV3-2 CASSVTGTGYEQYF TGTGCCAGCAGCGTAACGGGGACAGGGTACGAGCAGTACTTC
TRBD2 - TRBJ2-2 TRBV5-4 CASSPPPLSSGRYTGELFF TGTGCCAGCAGCCCTCCGCCGTTATCGAGCGGGAGATATACCGGGGAGCTGTTTTTT
- once TRBJ2-6 TRBV24-1 CATSDSPGTKGSGANVLTF TGTGCCACCAGTGATTCGCCCGGGACAAAGGGATCTGGGGCCAACGTCCTGACTTTC
TRBD1 - TRBJ1-1 TRBV7-9 CASSLFGTGNTEAFF TGTGCCAGCAGCTTATTTGGGACAGGGAACACTGAAGCTTTCTTT
TRBD1 - TRBJ2-3 TRBV19 CASSIRQGPDTQYF TGTGCCAGTAGTATCCGACAGGGGCCAGATACGCAGTATTTT
TRBD1 - TRBJ2-1 TRBV5-4 CASSQQGEIPNEQFF TGTGCCAGCAGCCAACAGGGGGAGATACCCAATGAGCAGTTCTTC
- - TRBJ1-2 TRBV6-5 CASSYVGAGYGYTF TGTGCCAGCAGTTACGTGGGGGCTGGCTATGGCTACACCTTC
- - TRBJ2-5 TRBV20-1 CSASYGAETQYF TGCAGTGCTAGTTATGGGGCAGAGACCCAGTACTTC
- - TRBJ1-5 TRBV29-1 CSVSTGRNQPQHF TGCAGCGTCTCCACAGGGCGCAATCAGCCCCAGCATTTT
TRBD2 - TRBJ2-1 TRBV4-1 CASSQGAGGPRGNEQFF TGCGCCAGCAGCCAGGGGGCGGGGGGGCCTCGTGGAAATGAGCAGTTCTTC
- - TRBJ2-3 TRBV24-1 CATSDPFPGDTDTQYF TGTGCCACCAGTGACCCGTTTCCGGGGGACACAGATACGCAGTATTTT
- - TRBJ1-6 TRBV10-3 CAISDYLEDSPLHF TGTGCCATCAGTGACTACCTCGAGGATTCACCCCTCCACTTT
TRBD2 - TRBJ2-3 TRBV30 CAWSSGRGDTQYF TGTGCCTGGAGTAGCGGGAGAGGAGATACGCAGTATTTT
TRBD2 - TRBJ2-1 TRBV4-2 CASSQGTSAQAEQFF TGTGCCAGCAGCCAAGGGACTAGCGCCCAAGCGGAGCAGTTCTTC
TRBD1 - TRBJ1-2 TRBV6-5 CASRNRGRTNGYTF TGTGCCAGCAGGAACAGGGGGCGGACTAATGGCTACACCTTC
- - TRBJ2-1 TRBV6-1 CASSEATSRTPIGYNEQFF TGTGCCAGCAGTGAAGCAACTAGCCGAACTCCAATTGGGTACAATGAGCAGTTCTTC
- - TRBJ1-2 TRBV20-1 CSASPGSGYTF TGCAGTGCTAGCCCCGGGTCTGGCTACACCTTC
TRBD1 - TRBJ1-5 TRBV4-2 CASSQEGQAPNQPQHF TGTGCCAGCAGCCAAGAAGGACAGGCCCCCAATCAGCCCCAGCATTTT
TRBD1 - TRBJ1-4 TRBV20-1 CSASGGQGGNEKLFF TGCAGTGCTAGTGGAGGACAGGGAGGTAATGAAAAACTGTTTTTT
TRBD2 few TRBJ2-1 TRBV7-3 CASSFASGTRGNEQFF TGTGCCAGCAGCTTTGCCTCCGGGACTAGAGGCAATGAGCAGTTCTTC
- - TRBJ2-6 TRBV9 CASSVPGTGANVLTF TGTGCCAGCAGCGTCCCGGGGACTGGGGCCAACGTCCTGACTTTC
TRBD2 - TRBJ2-1 TRBV27 CASSTGLAGANEQFF TGTGCCAGCAGTACTGGACTAGCGGGTGCCAATGAGCAGTTCTTC
TRBD1 - TRBJ2-1 TRBV19 CASSVDRGFTYNEQFF TGTGCCAGTAGTGTTGACAGGGGGTTTACTTACAATGAGCAGTTCTTC
- - TRBJ2-2 TRBV27 CASRGTGNTGELFF TGTGCCAGCCGAGGGACTGGGAACACCGGGGAGCTGTTTTTT
- - TRBJ1-5 TRBV6-5 CASETGNQPQHF TGTGCCAGCGAAACAGGGAATCAGCCCCAGCATTTT
TRBD1 - TRBJ2-7 TRBV4-1 CASSRGQTYEQYF TGCGCCAGCAGCAGGGGACAGACCTACGAGCAGTACTTC
- - TRBJ2-7 TRBV4-2 CASSQELQGDYEQYF TGTGCCAGCAGCCAAGAACTACAGGGAGACTACGAGCAGTACTTC
- - TRBJ2-5 TRBV29-1 CSVSETQYF TGCAGCGTCAGTGAGACCCAGTACTTC
- few TRBJ2-3 TRBV7-2 CASSAVDYSTDTQYF TGTGCCAGCAGTGCGGTGGACTATAGCACAGATACGCAGTATTTT
- - TRBJ2-7 TRBV2 CASITGDRAYEQYF TGTGCCAGCATAACGGGGGACAGAGCCTACGAGCAGTACTTC
- - TRBJ2-5 TRBV5-6 CASSLGVTQETQYF TGTGCCAGCAGCCTGGGTGTTACTCAAGAGACCCAGTACTTC
- - TRBJ2-7 TRBV27 CASRLQGRGLYEQYF TGTGCCAGCAGATTACAGGGTCGAGGCCTCTACGAGCAGTACTTC